This T cell receptor beta chain was recorded in a study of regulatory T cells in long-lasting Graves disease. Study background: Persistent cases were those of Graves' disease that involved over 5 years of antithyroid drugs with positive TSH receptor antibodies.

Study outcomes and limitations: Limited sample numbers may have lowered accuracy. Persistent disease samples used TRBV28, TRBJ1-2 and TRBJ2-5 preferentially.

Comment on this clonotype: What it binds is unknown.

Time point here: persistent/refractory GD, antithyroid drugs over 5 years with positive TRAb. The TCR library was prepared using RNA isolated from PBMCs. Patients of an endocrinology department in Xi'an, China, were included. The CDR3 has 15 residues. Trimming at V came to 10 bases and at J to 5 bases, leaving 8 bases not matched to a gene. Arm-PCR with iRepertoire HTBI primers amplified the CDR3 regions for these TCR beta libraries. Each CDR3 protein gets one entry after TCRdb re-called the multiplex PCR reads with MiXCR. Of a few hundred thousand distinct CDR3 sequences in the sample, under 25% were seen once.

The V call is TRBV12-3 or TRBV12-4, the J call TRBJ2-2, with TRBD2 identical over 12 bases. Material: peripheral blood mononuclear cells (PBMCs), obtained when the disease was refractory, from a patient treated with antithyroid drugs. The TCR was taken from a female donor with Graves disease. CDR3 sequence reads: CATELAGGRTGELFF. In DNA, the CDR3 is TGTGCCACGGAACTAGCGGGGGGCCGGACCGGGGAGCTGTTTTTT.